This is a list of T cell receptor beta chains from one sample in a study of response to subunit inactivated influenza vaccine. Each CDR3 protein is one row after TCRdb ran MiXCR on the RT-PCR reads. This repertoire shows a few hundred thousand distinct CDR3 sequences, around 13% found once; its top ten account for roughly 10%. The sequencing used PBMCs from blood, collected 11 to 12 days after vaccination. Source of these receptors: a man in his fifties who received an inactivated influenza vaccine. Both conserved end residues are part of each CDR3. The order of the fields is V gene, D gene, clone size, J gene, CDR3 DNA, CDR3 protein. D genes are given only for firm matches. A clone size is listed for some rows: how often the clone was seen (once, few, many), or a class if it is expanded.

V: TRBV12-3/TRBV12-4; D: -; size: many; J: TRBJ2-7; DNA: TGTGCCAGCAGCTTAGTTCAGGGCTACGAGCAGTACTTC; CDR3: CASSLVQGYEQYF
V: TRBV5-5; D: -; size: -; J: TRBJ2-5; DNA: TGTGCCAGCAGCTTGTTATACGGAGAGACCCAGTACTTC; CDR3: CASSLLYGETQYF
V: TRBV25-1; D: -; size: many; J: TRBJ1-2; DNA: TGTGCCAGCAGTGACCTCTATGGCTACACCTTC; CDR3: CASSDLYGYTF
V: TRBV19; D: -; size: few; J: TRBJ2-3; DNA: TGTGCCAGTAGTCCCCGACAGGACACAGATACGCAGTATTTT; CDR3: CASSPRQDTDTQYF
V: TRBV14; D: -; size: -; J: TRBJ2-2; DNA: TGTGCCAGCAGCCTCAAGGGGACGCGAGCCGGGGAGCTGTTTTTT; CDR3: CASSLKGTRAGELFF
V: TRBV6-2/TRBV6-3; D: TRBD2; size: -; J: TRBJ2-3; DNA: TGTGCCAGCAGTTACTCCGCCAGACTAGCGGGGGGTAGCACAGATACGCAGTATTTT; CDR3: CASSYSARLAGGSTDTQYF
V: TRBV5-6; D: TRBD2; size: few; J: TRBJ2-1; DNA: TGTGCCAGCACGGGACTAGTCGGCCATGAGCAGTTCTTC; CDR3: CASTGLVGHEQFF
V: TRBV5-1; D: -; size: few; J: TRBJ1-2; DNA: TGCGCCAGCAGCTTGGCATCGCTCGATGGCTACACCTTC; CDR3: CASSLASLDGYTF
V: TRBV20-1; D: -; size: -; J: TRBJ1-5; DNA: TGCAGTGCTAGCCGGGTCAATCAGCCCCAGCATTTT; CDR3: CSASRVNQPQHF
V: TRBV4-1; D: -; size: many; J: TRBJ1-2; DNA: TGCGCCAGCAGCCAAGAGCCCAGAGGTGTACTCTATGGCTACACCTTC; CDR3: CASSQEPRGVLYGYTF
V: TRBV10-3; D: -; size: many; J: TRBJ1-5; DNA: TGTGCCATCAGATCAGGGGTAGGGCAGCCCCAGCATTTT; CDR3: CAIRSGVGQPQHF
V: TRBV5-5; D: -; size: -; J: TRBJ2-2; DNA: TGTGCCAGCAACTTAGGGGGCACCGGGGAGCTGTTTTTT; CDR3: CASNLGGTGELFF
V: TRBV29-1; D: -; size: -; J: TRBJ2-5; DNA: TGCAGCGTCCAGGACCGGGGGCGCGGAGAGACCCAGTACTTC; CDR3: CSVQDRGRGETQYF
V: TRBV5-5; D: -; size: many; J: TRBJ1-1; DNA: TGTGCCAGCAGCTTGGGGACTTCTGAAGCTTTCTTT; CDR3: CASSLGTSEAFF
V: TRBV7-2; D: -; size: -; J: TRBJ2-5; DNA: TGTGCCAGCAGCTCGTATGGGGGCGGTCGACGAGAGACCCAGTACTTC; CDR3: CASSSYGGGRRETQYF
V: TRBV5-6; D: -; size: -; J: TRBJ2-7; DNA: TGTGCCAGCAGCTCCATACCGGGAGCGAGAGGCGAGCAGTACTTC; CDR3: CASSSIPGARGEQYF
V: TRBV5-5; D: -; size: -; J: TRBJ1-1; DNA: TGTGCCAGCAGCTTGTGGGGGGCTCTGGGGAACACTGAAGCTTTCTTT; CDR3: CASSLWGALGNTEAFF
V: TRBV5-1; D: -; size: many; J: TRBJ2-1; DNA: TGCGCCAGCAGCTTGAACGTAGGGTACAATGAGCAGTTCTTC; CDR3: CASSLNVGYNEQFF
V: TRBV20-1; D: TRBD2; size: -; J: TRBJ2-7; DNA: TGCAGTGCTAGTCGTACGGCTTCTCAGCCCGGGAGGGCCGTTGTCGGGCAGTACTTC; CDR3: CSASRTASQPGRAVVGQYF
V: TRBV7-2; D: -; size: -; J: TRBJ1-2; DNA: TGTGCCAGCACGTGGACGCGACAGGAGGATGGCTACACCTTC; CDR3: CASTWTRQEDGYTF
V: TRBV25-1; D: TRBD1; size: -; J: TRBJ2-3; DNA: TGTGCCAGCAGTGGCCGGGACAGGGGACGAGATACGCAGTATTTT; CDR3: CASSGRDRGRDTQYF
V: TRBV7-9; D: -; size: few; J: TRBJ2-1; DNA: TGTGCCAGCAGCTTAAGACAGTACAATGAGCAGTTCTTC; CDR3: CASSLRQYNEQFF
V: TRBV4-3; D: -; size: few; J: TRBJ1-6; DNA: TGCGCCAGCAGCCCTTGGGTGGGGCTGGGATCACCCCTCCACTTT; CDR3: CASSPWVGLGSPLHF
V: TRBV7-7; D: TRBD2; size: -; J: TRBJ2-2; DNA: TGTGCCAGCAGCTTAGAGACTAGCGGGATGCCCCCCGGGGAGCTGTTTTTT; CDR3: CASSLETSGMPPGELFF
V: TRBV4-2; D: -; size: few; J: TRBJ2-1; DNA: TGTGCCAGCAGCCAGGGGGCTAGGAACAATGAGCAGTTCTTC; CDR3: CASSQGARNNEQFF
V: TRBV6-5; D: -; size: few; J: TRBJ1-4; DNA: TGTGCCAGCAGTTACTCCAGGACCCAGGGCCCTACAACTAATGAAAAACTGTTTTTT; CDR3: CASSYSRTQGPTTNEKLFF
V: TRBV28; D: TRBD1; size: many; J: TRBJ1-1; DNA: TGTGCCAGCACTCTCGTGGGGACAGGGCACACTGAAGCTTTCTTT; CDR3: CASTLVGTGHTEAFF
V: TRBV7-2; D: -; size: -; J: TRBJ2-2; DNA: TGTGCCAGCAGCTTACAGGGGATGAACACCGGGGAGCTGTTTTTT; CDR3: CASSLQGMNTGELFF
V: TRBV12-3/TRBV12-4; D: -; size: many; J: TRBJ2-1; DNA: TGTGCCAGCAGTTACAAGTTTCCCTACAATGAGCAGTTCTTC; CDR3: CASSYKFPYNEQFF
V: TRBV7-8; D: TRBD2; size: -; J: TRBJ2-5; DNA: TGTGCCAGCAGCTCGCCGGGACTAGAGGAGACCCAGTACTTC; CDR3: CASSSPGLEETQYF